The 14 T cell receptor beta chains presented below share a single source sample, sequenced in a study of low-dose radiotherapy and immunotherapy resistance in tumors. Alpha and beta chains were covered, as first-strand cDNA relied on TRAV- and TRBV-specific primers. The TCRs were subjected to amplification over roughly 18 PCR cycles employing a constant-region primer in conjunction with a V-primer adapter. TCRdb analysed the reads with MiXCR anew, one entry per CDR3 protein. The data hold roughly 17,000 distinct CDR3 sequences, with about 70% observed a single time. The source of these receptors is a human donor with advanced metastatic prostate, ovarian, gallbladder or colorectal cancer (not recorded which). This table probably holds off-target reads from a library built for another chain.

This rearrangement joins TRBV6-2 or TRBV6-3 to TRBJ2-1; 8 bases are shared with TRBD1. The CDR3 consists of 15 residues. The V gene's germline CDR1 is MNHEY and CDR2 SVGEGT. The ends lost 5 bases at V and 4 bases at J; junction bases unmatched: 7. The CDR3 nucleotides read TGTGCCAGCAGTGAAGCATGGACAGGGTACAATGAGCAGTTCTTC. This encodes CASSEAWTGYNEQFF.

In its sample, this clonotype was seen once. J is TRBJ2-2 and V is TRBV19; D may be TRBD1 (5 bases). The V and J ends lost 4 bases and 4 bases respectively, with 16 bases between them. The CDR3 contains 16 residues. Germline loops: CDR1 LNHDA, CDR2 SQIVND (reference sequence). CDR3 sequence (DNA): TGTGCCAGTAGTAAAAACAGGATTTCGAGCACCGGGGAGCTGTTTTTT. This encodes CASSKNRISSTGELFF.

This chain joins TRBV5-1 and TRBJ2-5; TRBD1 aligns across 7 bases. V shed 4 bases and J 1 base; nucleotides not matched to a gene: 7. The CDR3 spans 15 residues. The V gene's germline CDR1 is SGHRS and CDR2 YFSETQ. CDR3 in amino acids: CASSQGQTIQETQYF. CDR3 coding DNA: TGCGCCAGCAGCCAGGGACAGACCATCCAAGAGACCCAGTACTTC.

The rearrangement joins TRBV5-1 to TRBJ2-4; D may be TRBD2 (5 bases). Germline V CDR1 and CDR2: SGHRS, YFSETQ. The CDR3 length is 15 residues. With 0 bases removed from V and 3 bases from J, the gap between germline ends came to 10 bases. CDR3 region: CASSLVLGDKNIQYF. The CDR3 coding sequence is TGCGCCAGCAGCTTGGTCCTCGGGGACAAAAACATTCAGTACTTC.

The V gene is TRBV6-2 or TRBV6-3, the J gene TRBJ2-7; D might be TRBD1 or TRBD2, each matching 5 bases. CDR3 length: 14 residues. Germline V gene sequence: CDR1 MNHEY, CDR2 SVGEGT. Trimming left V 6 bases short and J 3 bases short, with 15 bases between. CDR3 nucleotide sequence: TGTGCCAGCAGGCCCCCGGGACGGGACTACGAGCAGTACTTC. It specifies CASRPPGRDYEQYF.

This chain connects TRBV3-1 to TRBJ2-1, with TRBD2 matching 9 bases. CDR1 LGHDT and CDR2 YNNKEL come from the germline V gene (reference sequence). V was clipped by 5 bases and J by 8 bases; unmatched bases: 4. The CDR3 is 13 amino acids. CDR3 region: CASSAGGLHEQFF. CDR3 sequence (DNA): TGTGCCAGCAGCGCGGGGGGGCTCCATGAGCAGTTCTTC.

The chain uses TRBV3-1 and TRBJ1-2; possible D gene TRBD1, 5 bases. The CDR3 covers 13 residues. Trimming pared 4 bases from V and 7 bases from J, leaving 13 bases between. The germline gives CDR1 LGHDT, CDR2 YNNKEL (reference sequence). The CDR3 DNA is TGTGCCAGCAGCCCCGGGGCCTCACGTGGCTACACCTTC. This codes for CASSPGASRGYTF. Full variable domain (missing parts from reference TRBV3-1 and TRBJ1-2): DTAVSQTPKYLVTQMGNDKSIKCEQNLGHDTMYWYKQDSKKFLKIMFSYNNKELIINETVPNRFSPKSPDKAHLNLHINSLELGDSAVYFCASSPGASRGYTFGSGTRLTVV.

A remark on this clonotype: The junction differs from germline at one of its ends, possibly a read error. The rearrangement joins TRBV13 to TRBJ2-7, with D hard to call. This CDR3 comprises 16 residues. Germline V gene sequence: CDR1 PRHDT, CDR2 FYEKMQ (reference sequence). CDR3 in DNA: TGTGCCAGCAGCCTTTTAAACTCTTACGTACCCTACGGGCAGTACTTC. Protein product: CASSLLNSYVPYGQYF.

This clonotype was seen a few times. V gene TRBV7-2 combines with J gene TRBJ2-1, with 12 bases that match TRBD2. J was trimmed by 9 bases and V by 8 bases; bases with no gene match: 17. CDR1 is SGHTA and CDR2 is FQGNSA in the germline V gene. The CDR3 loop spans 17 amino acids. CDR3 sequence: CASSDLQATSGGVEQFF. DNA of the CDR3: TGTGCCAGCTCCGACCTCCAGGCGACTAGCGGGGGAGTTGAGCAGTTCTTC.

The chain joins TRBV6-1 to TRBJ2-2, with 11 bases aligning to TRBD1. Germline V gene sequence: CDR1 MNHNS, CDR2 SASEGT. J lost 3 bases, V lost 6 bases, and 3 bases had no gene match. The CDR3 has 15 amino acids. The CDR3 here is CASRGTGGYTGELFF. The CDR3 bases are TGTGCCAGCAGAGGGACAGGGGGATACACCGGGGAGCTGTTTTTT.

J is TRBJ2-1 and V is TRBV10-3, with 9 bases that match TRBD1. This CDR3 is 14 amino acids long. J gave up 5 bases and V 6 bases, and 5 bases lay outside the gene matches. CDR1 ENHRY and CDR2 SYGVKD come from the germline V gene. Here the CDR3 DNA reads TGTGCCATCAGACCGGGACAGGGCAACAATGAGCAGTTCTTC. It encodes CAIRPGQGNNEQFF.

This chain connects TRBV6-6 to TRBJ2-4, with D perhaps TRBD1 (6 bases). Germline V gives CDR1 MNHNY, CDR2 SVGAGI (reference sequence). V gave up 8 bases and J gave up 1 base, with 6 bases separating them. CDR3 length: 12 amino acids. CDR3: CASDRAKNIQYF. The CDR3, as DNA: TGTGCCAGCGACAGGGCCAAAAACATTCAGTACTTC.

V and J are TRBV28 and TRBJ2-5; possibly TRBD2 for D (6 bases). Per germline, CDR1 MDHEN and CDR2 SYDVKM. With 7 bases removed from V and 2 bases from J, the gap between germline ends came to 8 bases. This CDR3 has 12 amino acids. The CDR3 is CASTAGQETQYF. In DNA form, the CDR3 reads TGTGCCAGCACGGCGGGACAAGAGACCCAGTACTTC.

CDR3 in DNA: TGTGCCAGCAGCCTGGACAGGGGGGTAGGACAGCCCCAGCATTTT. Its translation: CASSLDRGVGQPQHF. V is TRBV6-2 or TRBV6-3 and J is TRBJ1-5; 10 bases match TRBD1. The J segment lost 7 bases and the V segment lost 6 bases, leaving 9 bases of the junction unmatched. CDR1 and CDR2 (germline): MNHEY, SVGEGT. The CDR3 extends over 15 amino acids.